Following are 26 T cell receptor beta chains from one sample sequenced in a study of STAT5B mutations in CD4+ large granular lymphocyte leukemia. Measured with immunoSEQ multiplex PCR; TCRdb has only the in-frame clones, and not every one. Here the sample spans about 45,000 clones, approximately 83% being singletons. Sequencing was carried out using CD4+ T cells from blood buffy coats. These receptors all stem from a human donor in good health.

This sequence joins TRBV11-2 and TRBJ2-1, with 11 positions matching TRBD2. V shed 11 bases and J 9 bases; nucleotides not matched to a gene: 12. The CDR3 contains 14 residues. Germline V gene lookup returns CDR1 SGHAT and CDR2 FQNNGV. CDR3 coding DNA: TGTGCCTCTAGACTAGCGGGGCAGGAGGTTGAGCAGTTCTTC. The encoded protein is CASRLAGQEVEQFF.

This chain connects TRBV30 to TRBJ1-2; D is uncertain. The germline V gene encodes CDR1 GTSNPN and CDR2 SVGIG (reference sequence). Trimming pared 2 bases from V and 8 bases from J, leaving 15 bases between. CDR3 size: 13 residues. The CDR3 DNA reads as TGTGCCTGGAGTATCAGGCCCGAGATGGGCTACACCTTC. Its translation is CAWSIRPEMGYTF.

V usage is TRBV27 and J usage is TRBJ1-4; 7 bases are shared with TRBD1. This CDR3 comprises 16 residues. With 5 bases clipped from V and 1 base from J, the junction kept 7 bases outside the gene matches. Germline loops: CDR1 MNHEY, CDR2 SMNVEV (reference sequence). The CDR3 loop is CASSPRGGLTNEKLFF. Written as DNA, the CDR3 is TGTGCCAGCAGTCCCCGAGGGGGCCTAACTAATGAAAAACTGTTTTTT.

The chain couples TRBV6-1 to TRBJ2-3, with 12 bases lining up with TRBD2. J gave up 3 bases and V 8 bases, and 6 bases lay outside the gene matches. CDR1 MNHNS and CDR2 SASEGT come from the germline V gene. This CDR3 is built from 15 residues. CDR3 coding DNA: TGTGCCAGCGCGACTAGCGGGAGCAAGACAGATACGCAGTATTTT. It is translated as CASATSGSKTDTQYF.

This clone was seen only a few times. V usage is TRBV28 and J usage is TRBJ2-7; 10 positions agree with TRBD2. The CDR3 is 15 residues long. The trim removed 5 bases at V and 3 bases at J, leaving 7 bases unmatched. The germline V gene has CDR1 MDHEN and CDR2 SYDVKM. The CDR3: CASSRGLAALYEQYF. DNA for the CDR3: TGTGCCAGCAGTCGCGGACTAGCGGCCCTCTACGAGCAGTACTTC.

This sequence joins TRBV29-1 and TRBJ2-2; D possibly uses TRBD1 or TRBD2 (5 bases each). CDR1 and CDR2 (germline): SQVTM, ANQGSEA. The CDR3 extends over 14 amino acids. In nucleotides, the CDR3 is TGCACAGCGTTGGTGGGGGCGAACACCGGGGAGCTGTTTTTT. This gives the protein CTALVGANTGELFF.

The V and J genes are TRBV7-2 and TRBJ2-5; D not certain. Germline V gene sequence: CDR1 SGHTA, CDR2 FQGNSA. The germline V and J ends were trimmed by 3 bases and 3 bases, with 5 bases remaining between them. The CDR3 has 12 amino acids. As DNA, the CDR3 is TGTGCCAGCAGCTTTCCTAAAGAGACCCAGTACTTC. Its protein is CASSFPKETQYF.

This chain uses TRBV7-6 with TRBJ2-7; 10 nucleotides match TRBD2. The CDR3 runs 16 residues. Germline CDR1 and CDR2: SGHVS and FNYEAQ. Germline trimming cut 0 bases from V and 6 bases from J; bases unmatched to any gene: 8. As DNA, the CDR3 is TGTGCCAGCAGCTTAGCAGAGGGACTAGCGACGACCGAGCAGTACTTC. Translation gives CASSLAEGLATTEQYF.

The gene calls are TRBV2 and TRBJ2-2; a weak D match, TRBD1 (5 bases). CDR3 length: 15 residues. Trimming stripped 6 bases from V and 5 bases from J, with 16 bases between. CDR1 SNHLY and CDR2 FYNNEI come from the germline V gene. The CDR3: CASRETRAATGELFF. As DNA, the CDR3 is TGTGCCAGCAGGGAAACCAGGGCAGCGACCGGGGAGCTGTTTTTT.

This chain connects TRBV6-1 to TRBJ2-7; TRBD1 is a possible D gene (5 bases). This CDR3 is 16 amino acids long. The V end lost 0 bases, the J end lost 3 bases, and 15 bases lay between the germline ends. Germline V gene lookup returns CDR1 MNHNS and CDR2 SASEGT. CDR3: CASSEAQAGKGYEQYF. DNA of the CDR3: TGTGCCAGCAGTGAAGCCCAGGCAGGGAAGGGCTACGAGCAGTACTTC.

DNA for the CDR3: TGTGCCAGCAGTTACTCGGGGCAGGGTCGACAGTATTTT. It encodes CASSYSGQGRQYF. The rearrangement uses TRBV6-5 and TRBJ2-3; the D gene is possibly TRBD1 (5 bases). The V end was cut by 0 bases, the J end by 12 bases, with 13 bases between. Germline-derived CDR1 and CDR2 are MNHEY and SVGAGI. The CDR3 consists of 13 residues.

This sequence joins TRBV5-4 and TRBJ2-7; 7 bases fit TRBD2. Germline V gives CDR1 SGHNT, CDR2 YYREEE (reference sequence). V was pared by 0 bases and J by 0 bases, with 3 bases of the junction left unmatched. This CDR3 comprises 15 residues. This chain's CDR3 is CASSLGLADSYEQYF. The CDR3 coding sequence is TGTGCCAGCAGCTTGGGGCTAGCGGACTCCTACGAGCAGTACTTC.

The count of this clone is one. The chain joins TRBV4-1 to TRBJ2-1; 13 positions agree with TRBD2. Per the germline V gene, CDR1 is MGHRA and CDR2 is YSYEKL. The CDR3 totals 17 residues. Trimming removed 0 bases from V and 9 bases from J; junction bases left unmatched: 8. CDR3 sequence (DNA): TGCGCCAGCAGCCAAGATCAGACTAGCGGGGGGTGGGGTGAGCAGTTCTTC. Protein sequence: CASSQDQTSGGWGEQFF.

This clone appeared a single time. This chain uses TRBV10-2 with TRBJ2-3, with D perhaps matching TRBD1 or TRBD2 (5 bases each). CDR3 length: 13 residues. The V gene's germline CDR1 is WSHSY and CDR2 SAAADI. Trimming removed 3 bases from V and 8 bases from J, with 12 bases in between. CDR3 loop: CASSELGAATQYF. CDR3 bases: TGCGCCAGCAGTGAACTCGGGGCTGCTACGCAGTATTTT.

This clone was seen a handful of times. V is TRBV28 and J is TRBJ1-1; 7 positions match TRBD1. The CDR3 has 16 residues. With 6 bases clipped from V and 6 bases from J, the junction kept 16 bases outside the gene matches. Looked up from germline, CDR1 is MDHEN and CDR2 is SYDVKM. CDR3 sequence reads: CASSPTRQGGMAEAFF. For the CDR3, the DNA is TGTGCCAGCAGCCCGACTCGACAGGGTGGAATGGCTGAAGCTTTCTTT.

This rearrangement joins TRBV25-1 to TRBJ1-3; D not certain. The CDR3 length is 12 residues. V was pared by 8 bases and J by 0 bases, with 5 bases between. Germline-derived CDR1 and CDR2 are MGHDK and SYGVNS. The CDR3 nucleotides are TGTGCCAGCCGACCCTCTGGAAACACCATATATTTT. Its protein is CASRPSGNTIYF.

The rearrangement uses TRBV7-2 and TRBJ1-2, with TRBD1 identical over 7 bases. The CDR3 sequence is 16 residues long. Trimming at V came to 2 bases and at J to 0 bases, leaving 6 bases not matched to a gene. Germline lookup yields CDR1 SGHTA and CDR2 FQGNSA. CDR3 in amino acids: CASSLSTGTANYGYTF. The CDR3 DNA sequence: TGTGCCAGCAGCTTATCCACCGGGACAGCTAACTATGGCTACACCTTC.

This rearrangement joins TRBV19 to TRBJ1-1; maybe TRBD1 (5 bases). Trimming stripped 0 bases from V and 7 bases from J, with 15 bases between. Germline V CDR1 and CDR2: LNHDA, SQIVND (reference sequence). The CDR3 runs to 15 residues. CDR3 in amino acids: CASSIDLRGSGEAFF. The CDR3 DNA reads as TGTGCCAGTAGTATAGATCTCCGGGGGAGCGGTGAAGCTTTCTTT.

The chain carries TRBV19 and TRBJ2-5; D possibly corresponds to TRBD1 (6 bases). The CDR3 has 17 residues. Per germline, CDR1 LNHDA and CDR2 SQIVND (reference sequence). V shed 5 bases and J shed 7 bases, with 26 bases lying between them. CDR3 amino acids: CASSAPSGQGLTGTQYF. CDR3 DNA: TGTGCCAGTAGTGCCCCCTCAGGGCAGGGGTTAACCGGGACCCAGTACTTC. Combining the CDR3 with reference TRBV19 and TRBJ2-5 gives the whole variable domain DGGITQSPKYLFRKEGQNVTLSCEQNLNHDAMYWYRQDPGQGLRLIYYSQIVNDFQKGDIAEGYSVSREKKESFPLTVTSAQKNPTAFYLCASSAPSGQGLTGTQYFGPGTRLLVL.

V and J are TRBV21-1 and TRBJ2-7; the D segment call TRBD2 is taken from the table without a DNA check. TRBV21-1 is an annotated pseudogene. The CDR3 is 14 residues long. CDR3 residues: CASSRARDWYEQYF. The DNA of the CDR3 is TGTGCCAGCAGCCGGGCCAGGGACTGGTACGAGCAGTACTTC.

The J gene is TRBJ2-7, the V gene TRBV20-1; D gene unclear. The CDR3 sequence is 11 residues long. Germline-derived CDR1 and CDR2 are DFQATT and SNEGSKA (reference sequence). V shed 5 bases and J shed 3 bases, with 8 bases lying between them. The CDR3 DNA follows: TGCAGTGCTCTCAAGAACTACGAGCAGTACTTC. Translating it yields CSALKNYEQYF.

V usage is TRBV6-5 and J usage is TRBJ1-4, with TRBD1 as a possible D gene (5 bases). The V end was cut by 0 bases, the J end by 3 bases, with 8 bases between. This CDR3 region has 15 residues. The V gene's germline CDR1 is MNHEY and CDR2 SVGAGI. The CDR3 loop reads CASSYSQGSNEKLFF. The CDR3 nucleotides are TGTGCCAGCAGTTACTCGCAGGGTTCTAATGAAAAACTGTTTTTT.

The chain recombines TRBV4-3 with TRBJ1-3; 11 nucleotides match TRBD1. Germline assignment: CDR1 LGHNA and CDR2 YSLEER. Unmatched junction bases numbered 12, after V lost 4 bases and J lost 4 bases. This CDR3 region has 18 residues. In DNA, the CDR3 is TGCGCCAGCAGCCCCTCATACGGACAGGGGGCTGGAGGAAACACCATATATTTT. It translates to CASSPSYGQGAGGNTIYF.

The gene calls are TRBV2 and TRBJ2-3; 9 nucleotides line up with TRBD1. The germline V gene encodes CDR1 SNHLY and CDR2 FYNNEI. V was pared by 6 bases and J by 5 bases, with 9 bases of the junction left unmatched. The CDR3 is 15 amino acids. In nucleotides, the CDR3 is TGTGCCAGCAGCCCCAACAGGGGGCTGGTAGATACGCAGTATTTT. This sequence encodes CASSPNRGLVDTQYF.

This chain connects TRBV6-1 to TRBJ1-6; D is undetermined. CDR3 length: 14 residues. The germline gives CDR1 MNHNS, CDR2 SASEGT. Between the trimmed V and J ends, which lost 9 bases and 5 bases, there was a span of 14 bases. CDR3 coding DNA: TGTGCCAGTTCATGGGCAGATGATAATTCACCCCTCCACTTT. This gives the protein CASSWADDNSPLHF.

The rearrangement links TRBV10-3 to TRBJ2-3; D uncertain. Germline-derived CDR1 and CDR2 are ENHRY and SYGVKD. V lost 0 bases, J lost 1 base, and 8 bases lay in between. The CDR3 sequence is 15 residues long. This chain's CDR3 is CAISESTGGTDTQYF. DNA of the CDR3: TGTGCCATCAGTGAGTCAACGGGTGGCACAGATACGCAGTATTTT.